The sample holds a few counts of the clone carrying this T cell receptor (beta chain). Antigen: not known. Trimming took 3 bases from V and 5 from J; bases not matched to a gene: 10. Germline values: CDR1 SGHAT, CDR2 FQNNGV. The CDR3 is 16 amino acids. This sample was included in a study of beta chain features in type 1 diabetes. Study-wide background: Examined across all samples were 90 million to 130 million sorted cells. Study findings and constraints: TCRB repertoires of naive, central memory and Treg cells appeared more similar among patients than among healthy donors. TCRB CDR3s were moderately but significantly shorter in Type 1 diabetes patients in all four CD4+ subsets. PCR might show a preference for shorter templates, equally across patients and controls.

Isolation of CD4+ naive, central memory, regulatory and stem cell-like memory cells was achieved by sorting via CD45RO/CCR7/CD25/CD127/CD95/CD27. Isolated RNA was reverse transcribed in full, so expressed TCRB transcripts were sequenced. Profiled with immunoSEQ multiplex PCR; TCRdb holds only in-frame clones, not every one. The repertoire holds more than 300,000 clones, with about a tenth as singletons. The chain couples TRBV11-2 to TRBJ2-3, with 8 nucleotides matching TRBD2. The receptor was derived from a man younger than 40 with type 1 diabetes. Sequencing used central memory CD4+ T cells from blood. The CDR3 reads CASSLTGGAEGDTQYF. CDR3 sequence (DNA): TGTGCCAGCAGCTTGACCGGGGGGGCCGAGGGAGATACGCAGTATTTT. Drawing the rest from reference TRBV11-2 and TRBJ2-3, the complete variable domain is EAGVAQSPRYKIIEKRQSVAFWCNPISGHATLYWYQQILGQGPKLLIQFQNNGVVDDSQLPKDRFSAERLKGVDSTLKIQPAKLEDSAVYLCASSLTGGAEGDTQYFGPGTRLTVL.